This T cell receptor (beta chain) is from a study of cytomegalovirus exposure and HLA in healthy donors. Overall study results and limits: Associated with HLA alleles at 0.05 false discovery rate in a later analysis were some 16,000 TCR beta sequences.

The CDR3 consists of 15 residues. Trimming took off 1 base at V and 0 bases at J, with 9 bases between the two ends. In germline, CDR1 is SGHTA, CDR2 FQGTGA. PCR primers comprised 60 Vbeta and 13 Jbeta primers. The data were produced by immunoSEQ multiplex PCR, yet TCRdb's version contains in-frame clones alone and is incomplete. The sample has 150,000 to 200,000 clones, approximately 85% seen once. Worth noting for this clone: The antigen remains undetermined.

Input material: PBMCs. The TCR sequence derives from a man under 40 in good health and CMV-seropositive. The rearrangement uses TRBV7-3 and TRBJ2-5, with D possibly matching TRBD2 (5 bases). The CDR3: CASSLRGSYQETQYF. CDR3 DNA: TGTGCCAGCAGCTTAAGAGGGAGTTACCAAGAGACCCAGTACTTC.